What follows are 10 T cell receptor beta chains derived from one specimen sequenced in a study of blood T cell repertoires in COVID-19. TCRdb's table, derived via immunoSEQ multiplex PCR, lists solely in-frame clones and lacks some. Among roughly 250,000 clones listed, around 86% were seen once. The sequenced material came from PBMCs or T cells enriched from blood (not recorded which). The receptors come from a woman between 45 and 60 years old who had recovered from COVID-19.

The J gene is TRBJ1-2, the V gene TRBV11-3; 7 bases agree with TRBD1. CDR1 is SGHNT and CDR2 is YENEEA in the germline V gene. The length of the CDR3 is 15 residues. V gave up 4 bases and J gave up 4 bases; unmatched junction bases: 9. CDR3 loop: CASSSQGIDPYGYTF. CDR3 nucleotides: TGTGCCAGCAGCTCACAGGGGATAGATCCCTATGGCTACACCTTC.

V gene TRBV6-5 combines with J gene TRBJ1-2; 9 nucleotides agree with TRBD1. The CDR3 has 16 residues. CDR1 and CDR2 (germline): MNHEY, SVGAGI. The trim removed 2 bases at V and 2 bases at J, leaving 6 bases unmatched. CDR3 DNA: TGTGCCAGCAGTTACGGCTTAGGGACAGGGAACTATGGCTACACCTTC. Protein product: CASSYGLGTGNYGYTF.

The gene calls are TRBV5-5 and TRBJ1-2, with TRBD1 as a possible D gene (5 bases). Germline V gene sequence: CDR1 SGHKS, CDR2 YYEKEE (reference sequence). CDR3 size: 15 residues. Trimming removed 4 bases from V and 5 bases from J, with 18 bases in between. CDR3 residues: CASSGTPDSPYGYTF. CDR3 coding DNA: TGTGCCAGCAGCGGGACTCCAGACAGCCCTTATGGCTACACCTTC.

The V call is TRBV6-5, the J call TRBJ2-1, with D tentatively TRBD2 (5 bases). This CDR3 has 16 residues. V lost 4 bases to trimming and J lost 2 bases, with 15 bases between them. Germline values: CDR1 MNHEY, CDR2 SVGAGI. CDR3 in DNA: TGTGCCAGCAGTTCTGCCCTCCAACTAGCCTACAATGAGCAGTTCTTC. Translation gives CASSSALQLAYNEQFF.

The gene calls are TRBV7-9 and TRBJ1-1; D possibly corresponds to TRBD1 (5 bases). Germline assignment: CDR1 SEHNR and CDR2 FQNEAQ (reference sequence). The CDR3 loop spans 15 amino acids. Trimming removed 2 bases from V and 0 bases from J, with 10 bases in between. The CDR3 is CASSLKSTVNTEAFF. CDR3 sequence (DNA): TGTGCCAGCAGCTTAAAATCGACAGTGAACACTGAAGCTTTCTTT. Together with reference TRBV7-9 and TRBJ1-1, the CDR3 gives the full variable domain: DTGVSQNPRHKITKRGQNVTFRCDPISEHNRLYWYRQTLGQGPEFLTYFQNEAQLEKSRLLSDRFSAERPKGSFSTLEIQRTEQGDSAMYLCASSLKSTVNTEAFFGQGTRLTVV.

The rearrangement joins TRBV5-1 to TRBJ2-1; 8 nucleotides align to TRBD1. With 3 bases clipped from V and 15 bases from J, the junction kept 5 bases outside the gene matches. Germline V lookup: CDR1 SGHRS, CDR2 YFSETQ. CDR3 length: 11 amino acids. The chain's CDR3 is CASSWGQELFF. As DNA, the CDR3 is TGCGCCAGCAGCTGGGGACAGGAACTGTTCTTC.

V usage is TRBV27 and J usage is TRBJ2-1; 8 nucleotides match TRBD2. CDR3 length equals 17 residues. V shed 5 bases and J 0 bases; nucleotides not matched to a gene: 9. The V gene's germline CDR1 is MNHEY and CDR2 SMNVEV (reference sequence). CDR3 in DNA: TGTGCCAGCAGTCTCAATAGCGGGGATAGCTCCTACAATGAGCAGTTCTTC. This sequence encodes CASSLNSGDSSYNEQFF.

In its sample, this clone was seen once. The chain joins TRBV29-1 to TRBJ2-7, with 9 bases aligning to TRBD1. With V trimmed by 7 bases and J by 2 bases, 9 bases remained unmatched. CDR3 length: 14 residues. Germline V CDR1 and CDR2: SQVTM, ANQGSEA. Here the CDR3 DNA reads TGCAGCGCCCGGAAGGGACAGGGTCCCTACGAGCAGTACTTC. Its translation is CSARKGQGPYEQYF.

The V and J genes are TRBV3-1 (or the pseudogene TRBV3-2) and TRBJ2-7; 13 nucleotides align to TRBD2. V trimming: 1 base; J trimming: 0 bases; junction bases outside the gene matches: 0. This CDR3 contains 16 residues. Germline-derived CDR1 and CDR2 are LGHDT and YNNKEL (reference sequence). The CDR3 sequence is CASSQGLAGGSYEQYF. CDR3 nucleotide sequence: TGTGCCAGCAGCCAAGGACTAGCGGGGGGCTCCTACGAGCAGTACTTC.

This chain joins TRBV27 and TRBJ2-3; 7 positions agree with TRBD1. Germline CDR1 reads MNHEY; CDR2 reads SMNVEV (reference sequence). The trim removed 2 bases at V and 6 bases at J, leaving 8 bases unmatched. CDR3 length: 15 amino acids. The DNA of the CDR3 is TGTGCCAGCAGTTTAACTACAGGGGCCTGGGATACGCAGTATTTT. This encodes CASSLTTGAWDTQYF.